This TCR beta chain was captured by sequencing in a study of regulatory T cells in long-lasting Graves disease. General study findings and limits: Persistent cases of Graves' showed reduced TCR diversity relative to newly diagnosed patients.

Germline V gene sequence: CDR1 DFQATT, CDR2 SNEGSKA (reference sequence). This CDR3 has 16 amino acids. V was pared by 3 bases and J by 3 bases, with 21 bases between. Building the TCR beta libraries relied on iRepertoire HTBI primers, and CDR3 regions underwent Arm-PCR. TCRdb recomputed calls from the multiplex PCR reads with MiXCR, one row per CDR3 protein. The data show hundreds of thousands of distinct CDR3 sequences, roughly 15% seen once. Comments on this clonotype: Its antigen is unidentified.

The time point was: newly diagnosed GD, antithyroid drugs for less than 3 months. RNA extracted from PBMCs served as the sequencing template. EDTA tubes received approximately 10 milliliters of collected peripheral blood. The sample was also linked to a second study, of T cells in Graves' hyperthyroidism and ophthalmopathy. That investigation notes: Not enrolled were patients with uncontrolled infection, other autoimmune disease, pregnancy or lactation.

The source material was peripheral blood mononuclear cells (PBMCs), sampled at new diagnosis, from a patient treated with antithyroid drugs. The chain joins TRBV20-1 to TRBJ2-7, with a possible D match to TRBD1 (6 bases). The receptor was derived from a woman between 25 and 40 years old with Graves disease. CDR3 protein: CSASIMGQGKIYEQYF. The CDR3 nucleotides read TGCAGTGCTAGCATTATGGGGCAGGGGAAAATCTACGAGCAGTACTTC.